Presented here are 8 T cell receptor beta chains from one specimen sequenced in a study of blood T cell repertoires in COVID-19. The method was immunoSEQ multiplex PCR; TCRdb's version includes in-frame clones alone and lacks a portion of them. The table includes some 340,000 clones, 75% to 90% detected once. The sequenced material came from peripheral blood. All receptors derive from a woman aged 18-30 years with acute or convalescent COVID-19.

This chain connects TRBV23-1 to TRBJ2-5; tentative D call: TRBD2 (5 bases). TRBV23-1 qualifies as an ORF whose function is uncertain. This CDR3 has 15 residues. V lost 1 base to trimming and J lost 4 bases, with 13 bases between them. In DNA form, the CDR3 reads TGCGCCAGCAGTCAATGGGTAACGGGAAGAGAGACCCAGTACTTC. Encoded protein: CASSQWVTGRETQYF.

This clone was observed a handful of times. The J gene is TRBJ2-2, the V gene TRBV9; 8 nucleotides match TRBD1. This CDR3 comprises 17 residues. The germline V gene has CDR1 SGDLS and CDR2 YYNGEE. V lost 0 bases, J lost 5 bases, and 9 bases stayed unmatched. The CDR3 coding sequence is TGTGCCAGCAGCGTAGCTGATGCGGGACAGGTGACCGGGGAGCTGTTTTTT. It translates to CASSVADAGQVTGELFF.

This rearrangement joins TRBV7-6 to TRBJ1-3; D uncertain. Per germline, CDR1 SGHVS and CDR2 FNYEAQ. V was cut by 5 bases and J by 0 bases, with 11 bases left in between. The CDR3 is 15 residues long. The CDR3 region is CASSAADNSGNTIYF. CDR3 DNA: TGTGCCAGCAGCGCCGCCGACAACTCTGGAAACACCATATATTTT.

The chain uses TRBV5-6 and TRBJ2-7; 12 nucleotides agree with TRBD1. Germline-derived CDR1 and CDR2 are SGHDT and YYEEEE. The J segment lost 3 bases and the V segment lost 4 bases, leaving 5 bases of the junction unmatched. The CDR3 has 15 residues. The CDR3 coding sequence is TGTGCCAGCAGCCTCCGGGACAGGGGGCTCTACGAGCAGTACTTC. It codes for CASSLRDRGLYEQYF.

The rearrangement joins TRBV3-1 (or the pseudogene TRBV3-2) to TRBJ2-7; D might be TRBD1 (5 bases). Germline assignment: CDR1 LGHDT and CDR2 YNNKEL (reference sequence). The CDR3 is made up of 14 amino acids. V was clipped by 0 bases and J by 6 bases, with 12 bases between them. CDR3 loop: CASSQDWVQGEQYF. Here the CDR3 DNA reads TGTGCCAGCAGCCAAGATTGGGTTCAGGGCGAGCAGTACTTC.

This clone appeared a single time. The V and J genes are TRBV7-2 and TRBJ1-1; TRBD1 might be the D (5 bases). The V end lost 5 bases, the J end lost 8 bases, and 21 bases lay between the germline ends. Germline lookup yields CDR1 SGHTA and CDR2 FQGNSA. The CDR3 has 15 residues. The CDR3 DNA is TGTGCCAGCAGCCTCCCATGGAAGGGGCCCGCCGAAGCTTTCTTT. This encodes CASSLPWKGPAEAFF.

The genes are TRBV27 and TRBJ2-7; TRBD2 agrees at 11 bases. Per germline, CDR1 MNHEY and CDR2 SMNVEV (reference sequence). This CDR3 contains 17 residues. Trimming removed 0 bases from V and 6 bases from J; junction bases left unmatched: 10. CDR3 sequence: CASSLSITSGGPGEQYF. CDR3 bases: TGTGCCAGCAGTTTATCTATAACTAGCGGGGGCCCCGGCGAGCAGTACTTC.

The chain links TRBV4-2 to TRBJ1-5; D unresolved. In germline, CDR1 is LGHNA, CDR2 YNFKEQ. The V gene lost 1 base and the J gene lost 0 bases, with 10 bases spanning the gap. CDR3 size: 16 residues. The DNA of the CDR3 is TGTGCCAGCAGCCAAGCGCCGGGGTATAGCAATCAGCCCCAGCATTTT. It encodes CASSQAPGYSNQPQHF.